The sequence of this TCR beta chain was determined in a study of T cells in Graves' hyperthyroidism and ophthalmopathy. Study observations and caveats: Most clonotypes that expanded in the thyroid above 0.001 also showed up in blood.

Diagnoses were made from clinical symptoms, serum measures (thyroxine and TRAb), thyroid ultrasound and orbital computed tomography. TCR beta CDR3 sequences were amplified from RNA transcripts. When the TCR CDR3 underwent first-round RT-PCR, the HTBI primer set was used. TCRdb re-derived calls from the multiplex PCR reads in MiXCR, one entry per CDR3 protein. The table shows 660,000 or so distinct CDR3 sequences, with over 40% occurring only once. A word on this clonotype: Antigen specificity is unknown.

This CDR3 comprises 14 residues. With 8 bases clipped from V and 8 bases from J, the junction kept 8 bases outside the gene matches. The germline CDR1 and CDR2 sequences are SGHVS and FNYEAQ. The chain carries TRBV7-6 and TRBJ1-6, with TRBD1 identical over 8 bases. The sequenced sample was peripheral blood or thyroid tissue (not recorded which). The receptor was isolated from an adult man with Graves' disease, either hyperthyroidism or ophthalmopathy (not recorded which). This chain's CDR3 is CASYLGTGHSPLHF. In DNA, the CDR3 is TGTGCCAGCTACCTAGGGACAGGCCATTCACCCCTCCACTTT. Full variable domain (missing parts from reference TRBV7-6 and TRBJ1-6): GAGVSQSPRYKVTKRGQDVALRCDPISGHVSLYWYRQALGQGPEFLTYFNYEAQQDKSGLPNDRFSAERPEGSISTLTIQRTEQRDSAMYRCASYLGTGHSPLHFGNGTRLTVT.